This T cell receptor (beta chain) was found in a study of T cells in Graves' hyperthyroidism and ophthalmopathy. Study results and caveats: Blood held most thyroid clonotypes expanded above 0.001 frequency.

There were TCR beta CDR3 regions amplified from RNA transcripts. HTBI primers were employed in a first-round RT-PCR of the TCR CDR3. Via MiXCR, TCRdb re-called the multiplex PCR reads, giving one row per CDR3 protein. The sample lists roughly 500,000 distinct CDR3 sequences, approximately 49% occurring once. Comments on this clonotype: Its antigen is currently unknown.

Germline V gene sequence: CDR1 MGHDK, CDR2 SYGVNS. V was trimmed by 3 bases and J by 3 bases, leaving 9 bases between them. The CDR3 covers 13 residues. V is TRBV25-1 and J is TRBJ2-7; D gene uncertain. Sequencing input: peripheral blood or thyroid tissue (not recorded which). The receptor comes from an adult woman with Graves' disease, either hyperthyroidism or ophthalmopathy (not recorded which). The DNA for the CDR3 is TGTGCCAGCAGTGAGACGGCAGTCTACGAGCAGTACTTC. Protein sequence: CASSETAVYEQYF.